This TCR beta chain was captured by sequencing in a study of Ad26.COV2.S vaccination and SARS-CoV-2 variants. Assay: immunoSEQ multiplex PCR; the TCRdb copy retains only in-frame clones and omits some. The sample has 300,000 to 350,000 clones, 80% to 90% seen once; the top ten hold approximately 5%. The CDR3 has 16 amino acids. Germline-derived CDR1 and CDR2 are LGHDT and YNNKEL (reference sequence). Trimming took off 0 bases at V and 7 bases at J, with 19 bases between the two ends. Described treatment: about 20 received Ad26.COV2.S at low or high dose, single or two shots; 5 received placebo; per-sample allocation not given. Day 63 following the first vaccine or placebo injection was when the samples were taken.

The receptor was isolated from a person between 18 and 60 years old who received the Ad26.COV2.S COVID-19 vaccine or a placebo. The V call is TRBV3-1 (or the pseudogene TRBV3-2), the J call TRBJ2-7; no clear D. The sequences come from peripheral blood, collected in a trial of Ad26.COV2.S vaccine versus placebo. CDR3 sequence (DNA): TGTGCCAGCAGCCAAGATCGCGGCCTACCTCTAGAGGAGCAGTACTTC. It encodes CASSQDRGLPLEEQYF.